This T cell receptor beta chain was documented in a study of T cell changes during pregnancy in multiple sclerosis. The CDR3 is made up of 13 amino acids. J was trimmed by 8 bases and V by 6 bases; bases with no gene match: 5. Germline assignment: CDR1 MNHEY and CDR2 SMNVEV (reference sequence). Using immunoSEQ multiplex PCR, the repertoire was profiled, and TCRdb retains in-frame clones only, with some absent. The sample consists of about 45,000 clones, roughly 95% of them appearing once. V and J are TRBV27 and TRBJ2-1, with 9 bases matching TRBD2. The specimen comprised peripheral blood, sampled in the second trimester of pregnancy. This clonotype originated in a female donor with multiple sclerosis, enrolled in a pregnancy study. CDR3 nucleotides: TGTGCCAGCAGCATTAGCGGGAGTCATGAGCAGTTCTTC. It yields the protein CASSISGSHEQFF.